This TCR beta chain was sequenced in a study of response to subunit inactivated influenza vaccine. The study's findings and limits: Few new T cells, the authors suggested, are recruited by each seasonal influenza vaccination.

This clonotype was counted many times. Its antigen is undetermined. From the RT-PCR reads, TCRdb called clonotypes with MiXCR, one entry per CDR3 protein. This sample has more than 150,000 distinct CDR3 sequences, with about 9% found just once. V was pared by 4 bases and J by 7 bases, with 17 bases between. The CDR3 runs to 14 residues. Germline V gives CDR1 SQVTM, CDR2 ANQGSEA. The V and J genes are TRBV29-1 and TRBJ2-1; D is unclear. Sequences were derived from non-naive T cells sorted from PBMCs, sampled on the day of vaccination. This sequence originates from a man between 45 and 60 years old who received an inactivated influenza vaccine. The CDR3 is CSVVLSPTGNEQFF. CDR3 sequence (DNA): TGCAGCGTTGTGCTTTCCCCTACTGGGAATGAGCAGTTCTTC.